The 21 T cell receptor beta chains given below trace back to one sample, sequenced in a study of metastatic and nonmetastatic thyroid tumors. TCRdb reassembled clones from the PCR reads with MiXCR. The table records roughly 72,000 clones, more than 15% of them present only once. All patients were treatment-naive before thyroid surgery. The sequenced material came from blood. The receptors come from a female donor with papillary thyroid cancer or a benign thyroid nodule (not recorded which). Some clones in this sample may be carry-over from other donors' samples.

This clone occurred many times. V is TRBV11-1 and J is TRBJ2-1, with 15 bases aligning to TRBD2. Germline V gene lookup returns CDR1 SGHAT and CDR2 FQDESV (reference sequence). The CDR3 consists of 18 residues. V was pared by 3 bases and J by 7 bases, with 10 bases of the junction left unmatched. CDR3: CASSFGLAGGPSSNEQFF. The CDR3 DNA follows: TGTGCCAGCAGCTTTGGACTAGCGGGAGGGCCAAGCTCTAATGAGCAGTTCTTC.

This clone was recorded at least ten times. This chain uses TRBV24-1 with TRBJ1-2, with 10 positions matching TRBD1. V lost 4 bases, J lost 8 bases, and 9 bases stayed unmatched. Germline CDR1 is KGHDR and CDR2 is SFDVKD. CDR3 length: 15 residues. The CDR3 sequence: CATSDAGQGYRGYTF. The CDR3 DNA follows: TGTGCCACCAGTGACGCGGGACAGGGGTATCGGGGCTACACCTTC.

With respect to this clone: Other DNA sequences in this specimen translate into the identical CDR3. The rearrangement joins TRBV6-1 to TRBJ2-7, with 8 bases lining up with TRBD1. This CDR3 has 14 residues. Losses at the gene ends were 9 bases for V and 7 bases for J; bases not matched to a gene: 14. In germline, CDR1 is MNHNS, CDR2 SASEGT. CDR3 in DNA: TGTGCCAGTAGTAAACAGGGGGGTTTGGGTGAGCAGTACTTC. This encodes CASSKQGGLGEQYF.

About this clone itself: This sample also contains other DNA sequences that code for the same CDR3. The chain combines TRBV19 with TRBJ2-7, with 10 bases aligning to TRBD1. The CDR3 loop spans 14 amino acids. Germline CDR1 reads LNHDA; CDR2 reads SQIVND (reference sequence). The ends lost 6 bases at V and 5 bases at J; junction bases unmatched: 7. The CDR3 loop is CASSSGTGVNEQYF. The CDR3 coding sequence is TGTGCCAGTAGCTCGGGGACAGGGGTTAACGAGCAGTACTTC.

This clone was detected ten times or more. V and J are TRBV7-6 and TRBJ1-2; TRBD1 matches 8 bases. Germline CDR1 SGHVS, CDR2 FNYEAQ. This CDR3 is 13 amino acids long. The J segment lost 4 bases and the V segment lost 5 bases, leaving 3 bases of the junction unmatched. The CDR3 DNA follows: TGTGCCAGCAGCGGGGACAGGTTCTATGGCTACACCTTC. Translating it yields CASSGDRFYGYTF.

This clone was recorded at least ten times. A clone one base away is much larger, so this may be a read error. Within the sample, other DNA sequences also encode this same CDR3. V gene TRBV15 combines with J gene TRBJ1-6; TRBD1 aligns across 9 bases. This CDR3 has 16 residues. Germline V gene sequence: CDR1 LNHNV, CDR2 YYDKDF (reference sequence). CDR3 loop: CATSTRSDRGNSPLHF. The CDR3 DNA reads TGTGCCACCAGCACAAGATCGGACAGGGGTAATTCACCCCTCCACTTC.

In its sample, this clone was seen many times. V is TRBV10-2 and J is TRBJ1-3; D is unclear. V lost 5 bases, J lost 3 bases, and 14 bases lay in between. CDR1 and CDR2 (germline): WSHSY, SAAADI. This CDR3 region has 15 residues. CDR3 coding DNA: TGCGCCAGCAGTCCCAGCGTGTCTCGTGGAAACACCATATATTTT. As protein: CASSPSVSRGNTIYF.

In this sample, this clone turned up many times. V usage is TRBV30 and J usage is TRBJ1-3; 9 bases match TRBD1. This CDR3 is 14 amino acids long. J lost 5 bases, V lost 4 bases, and 6 bases had no gene match. The V gene's germline CDR1 is GTSNPN and CDR2 SVGIG (reference sequence). This CDR3 reads CAWNLGQGRNTIYF. The CDR3 DNA sequence: TGTGCCTGGAATCTCGGACAGGGGAGAAACACCATATATTTT.

This clone was detected ten times or more. V usage is TRBV28 and J usage is TRBJ2-3; D is ambiguous. CDR1 MDHEN and CDR2 SYDVKM come from the germline V gene. The CDR3 consists of 15 residues. Trimming left V 6 bases short and J 6 bases short, with 19 bases between. The CDR3 DNA reads as TGTGCCAGCAGCCTCCTAGGTACAATGTCGGATACGCAGTATTTT. The encoded protein is CASSLLGTMSDTQYF.

In its sample, this clone ranks as medium-sized. This sequence joins TRBV30 and TRBJ2-7, with D unresolved. Trimming removed 2 bases at V and 3 bases at J, with 5 bases between. Germline CDR1 reads GTSNPN; CDR2 reads SVGIG (reference sequence). CDR3 size: 11 residues. The CDR3 bases are TGTGCCTGGAGTACTAACTACGAGCAGTACTTC. Its protein product is CAWSTNYEQYF.

The J gene is TRBJ2-3, the V gene TRBV28, with TRBD2 identical over 10 bases. CDR1 MDHEN and CDR2 SYDVKM come from the germline V gene. The CDR3 runs 20 residues. Unmatched junction bases numbered 20, after V lost 4 bases and J lost 4 bases. The CDR3 protein is CASSSLRTSGYAQGADTQYF. DNA for the CDR3: TGTGCCAGCAGTTCCCTCCGGACTAGCGGTTACGCTCAGGGGGCAGATACGCAGTATTTT.

The table lists this clone with a few counts. This rearrangement joins TRBV6-1 to TRBJ2-5, with 9 positions matching TRBD2. V lost 8 bases and J lost 6; bases outside the gene matches: 4. Germline V lookup: CDR1 MNHNS, CDR2 SASEGT. The length of the CDR3 is 12 residues. The CDR3 is CASSSGGKTQYF. CDR3 coding DNA: TGTGCCAGCTCCAGCGGGGGGAAGACCCAGTACTTC.

The CDR3 DNA follows: TGTGCCAGCAGCCTACAGAATTCACCCCTCCACTTT. It is translated as CASSLQNSPLHF. The rearrangement uses TRBV12-3 or TRBV12-4 and TRBJ1-6; D gene unclear. Trimming took off 6 bases at V and 7 bases at J, with 7 bases between the two ends. CDR3 length: 12 amino acids.

This clone was counted at least ten times. The chain recombines TRBV27 with TRBJ2-7; D might be TRBD1 (6 bases). Trimming removed 2 bases from V and 6 bases from J, with 17 bases in between. The CDR3 has 15 amino acids. Germline CDR1 MNHEY, CDR2 SMNVEV (reference sequence). CDR3 DNA sequence: TGTGCCAGCAGTTTAGGGGGCACCCGTGGTTCCGAGCAGTACTTC. Translating gives CASSLGGTRGSEQYF.

CDR3 protein: CASSGFGELFF. CDR3 DNA sequence: TGTGCCAGCAGCGGGTTCGGGGAGCTGTTTTTT. The rearrangement joins TRBV9 to TRBJ2-2; no firm D call. This CDR3 is 11 amino acids long. The V end lost 3 bases, the J end lost 7 bases, and 4 bases lay between the germline ends. Germline V gene sequence: CDR1 SGDLS, CDR2 YYNGEE. The full variable domain, completed using reference TRBV9 and TRBJ2-2, is DSGVTQTPKHLITATGQRVTLRCSPRSGDLSVYWYQQSLDQGLQFLIQYYNGEERAKGNILERFSAQQFPDLHSELNLSSLELGDSALYFCASSGFGELFFGEGSRLTVL.

This clone was found many times. The chain uses TRBV20-1 and TRBJ2-1; TRBD1 matches 9 bases. The CDR3 is made up of 20 amino acids. Germline-derived CDR1 and CDR2 are DFQATT and SNEGSKA (reference sequence). Germline trimming cut 0 bases from V and 2 bases from J; bases unmatched to any gene: 17. The CDR3 sequence is CSARDAGGQGTKGAYNEQFF. Written as DNA, the CDR3 is TGCAGTGCTAGAGATGCCGGGGGACAGGGCACCAAGGGGGCCTACAATGAGCAGTTCTTC.

This clone was observed at least ten times. The chain uses TRBV5-1 and TRBJ2-1; no definite D call. CDR3 length equals 15 residues. The V end was cut by 5 bases, the J end by 3 bases, with 15 bases between. Germline loops: CDR1 SGHRS, CDR2 YFSETQ. CDR3 DNA sequence: TGCGCCAGCAGGAAGGCGGAAGAATTCTACAATGAGCAGTTCTTC. This translates into CASRKAEEFYNEQFF.

This chain joins TRBV20-1 and TRBJ1-1, with unresolved D. Germline CDR1 reads DFQATT; CDR2 reads SNEGSKA (reference sequence). The CDR3 runs to 12 residues. V was cut by 4 bases and J by 0 bases, with 6 bases left in between. The CDR3: CSANAVNTEAFF. In DNA form, the CDR3 reads TGCAGTGCTAATGCGGTGAACACTGAAGCTTTCTTT.

This clone was detected many times. The chain is built from TRBV4-1 and TRBJ1-5; D possibly corresponds to TRBD1 (6 bases). V was clipped by 4 bases and J by 5 bases, with 18 bases between them. CDR3 length equals 16 residues. CDR1 is MGHRA, CDR2 YSYEKL, per germline. As DNA, the CDR3 is TGCGCCAGCAGCCGAGGGACGGAGAGGGGGTATCAGCCCCAGCATTTT. This encodes CASSRGTERGYQPQHF.

The table lists this clone with many counts. The chain recombines TRBV28 with TRBJ1-2; a weak D match, TRBD1 (5 bases). Trimming shortened V by 10 bases and J by 7 bases, and 25 bases separated the two germline ends. CDR1 and CDR2 (germline): MDHEN, SYDVKM. This CDR3 has 15 amino acids. The CDR3 coding sequence is TGTGCCACCGCCGCGGGAGGTCAGGGCACTTTTGGCTACACCTTC. Its protein is CATAAGGQGTFGYTF.

The J gene is TRBJ2-7, the V gene TRBV19, with 7 positions matching TRBD1. CDR1 and CDR2 (germline): LNHDA, SQIVND (reference sequence). The CDR3 length is 13 residues. The trim removed 7 bases at V and 4 bases at J, leaving 7 bases unmatched. CDR3 nucleotide sequence: TGTGCCAGTATTGAGGGGACAGTTTACGAGCAGTACTTC. This translates into CASIEGTVYEQYF.